Below are 9 T cell receptor beta chains sequenced from a single sample in a study of T cell repertoires in cytomegalovirus infection. TCRdb fed the reads into MiXCR, producing one record per CDR3 protein. The sample consists of about 470,000 distinct CDR3 sequences, more than 40% of them appearing once. No cognate antigen is known for these TCRs. Sequencing used cultured PBMCs, obtained from culture after CMV antigen stimulation. The receptors stem from a human donor in good health (CMV status not recorded). Some clones in this sample may be carry-over from other donors' samples.

The CDR3 protein is CASRQTGVSGNTIYF. CDR3 in DNA: TGTGCCAGCAGACAAACCGGGGTCTCTGGAAACACCATATATTTT. This chain uses TRBV5-5 with TRBJ1-3, with D unresolved. The CDR3 contains 15 residues. Germline V gene lookup returns CDR1 SGHKS and CDR2 YYEKEE (reference sequence). Trimming took 5 bases from V and 0 from J, leaving 12 bases between them.

This clonotype was picked up a small number of times. The chain combines TRBV15 with TRBJ2-1; D is ambiguous. The CDR3 has 16 amino acids. With 0 bases removed from V and 7 bases from J, the gap between germline ends came to 16 bases. Germline V CDR1 and CDR2: LNHNV, YYDKDF (reference sequence). This chain's CDR3 is CATSRDPHLTLNEQFF. CDR3 nucleotide sequence: TGTGCCACCAGCAGAGATCCCCACCTGACGTTGAATGAGCAGTTCTTC.

The chain joins TRBV12-3 or TRBV12-4 to TRBJ2-3; 12 bases are shared with TRBD1. The V gene end was trimmed by 6 bases and the J gene end by 5 bases; junction bases not matched to a gene: 12. The CDR3 covers 17 residues. The CDR3 DNA sequence: TGTGCCAGCAGCCATAGGGTCGGGGACAGGGGGCAAGATACGCAGTATTTT. Its translation is CASSHRVGDRGQDTQYF.

This clonotype turned up a few times. This sequence joins TRBV7-2 and TRBJ1-6; 7 bases map to TRBD1. CDR1 is SGHTA and CDR2 is FQGNSA in the germline V gene. CDR3 size: 14 residues. J was trimmed by 8 bases and V by 5 bases; bases with no gene match: 6. CDR3 sequence (DNA): TGTGCCAGCAGCCCCACAGGGGTCGATTCACCCCTCCACTTT. Amino acids: CASSPTGVDSPLHF. The complete variable domain, with remaining parts taken from reference TRBV7-2 and TRBJ1-6, reads GAGVSQSPSNKVTEKGKDVELRCDPISGHTALYWYRQSLGQGLEFLIYFQGNSAPDKSGLPSDRFSAERTGGSVSTLTIQRTQQEDSAVYLCASSPTGVDSPLHFGNGTRLTVT.

J is TRBJ1-6 and V is TRBV6-5; D uncertain. V was clipped by 0 bases and J by 8 bases, with 5 bases between them. CDR1 is MNHEY, CDR2 SVGAGI, per germline. There are 13 residues in the CDR3. For the CDR3, the DNA is TGTGCCAGCAGTTACTCGGGCTATTCACCCCTCCACTTT. Translation gives CASSYSGYSPLHF.

The chain links TRBV28 to TRBJ2-7; D remains ambiguous. Looked up from germline, CDR1 is MDHEN and CDR2 is SYDVKM. Trimming removed 3 bases at V and 6 bases at J, with 9 bases between. CDR3 length: 12 amino acids. The CDR3 region is CASSFRPSEQYF. CDR3 in DNA: TGTGCCAGCAGTTTTCGCCCGAGCGAGCAGTACTTC.

The chain carries TRBV18 and TRBJ2-4; D call uncertain. Germline V gives CDR1 KGHSH, CDR2 LQKENI. The CDR3 has 18 residues. Trimming took off 0 bases at V and 4 bases at J, with 19 bases between the two ends. The CDR3 coding sequence is TGTGCCAGCTCACCACCGTCAGGTTCGACTGGGCGGAAAAACATTCAGTACTTC. Its protein is CASSPPSGSTGRKNIQYF.

The chain links TRBV7-2 to TRBJ1-4; D not resolved. The V and J ends lost 4 bases and 0 bases respectively, with 9 bases between them. The CDR3 has 15 amino acids. The germline V gene has CDR1 SGHTA and CDR2 FQGNSA. As DNA, the CDR3 is TGTGCCAGCAGCTCCGACACGGCAACTAATGAAAAACTGTTTTTT. It is translated as CASSSDTATNEKLFF.

The CDR3 DNA is TGCGCCAGCAGCTTGAGGGGACAATCTGGGGCCAACGTCCTGACTTTC. It encodes CASSLRGQSGANVLTF. The chain links TRBV5-1 to TRBJ2-6, with D maybe TRBD1 (6 bases). The CDR3 runs 16 residues. The germline gives CDR1 SGHRS, CDR2 YFSETQ. V lost 1 base and J 1 base, leaving 9 bases between the germline ends.